A single T cell receptor (beta chain) is shown here with its context. Antigen specificity is unknown. The ends were cut back, 1 base at V and 6 bases at J, with 12 bases in the middle. CDR3 length: 15 amino acids. Looked up from germline, CDR1 is KGHSH and CDR2 is LQKENI. This sample was included in a study of cytomegalovirus exposure and HLA in healthy donors. Study in general: Unique TCRs numbering about 85 million, obtained from HLA-typed donors, made up an early data release. Findings and limits, study-wide: The study found most TCR sequences rare, yet found some public TCRs in many donors. Later examination showed HLA-associated TCR beta chains had greater clonal expansion than equally common others.

PCR primers comprised 60 Vbeta and 13 Jbeta primers. The repertoire was sequenced with immunoSEQ multiplex PCR; TCRdb's copy has only in-frame clones and lacks some. The sample contains approximately 120,000 clones, approximately 80% of which appear only once. Sequencing used PBMCs. This TCR was sampled from a man aged 18 to 30 in good health and CMV-seronegative. This chain joins TRBV18 and TRBJ2-2; no clear D gene. CDR3 region: CASSPLRVYAGELFF. The CDR3 DNA follows: TGTGCCAGCTCACCACTACGAGTTTACGCCGGGGAGCTGTTTTTT. Drawing the rest from reference TRBV18 and TRBJ2-2, the complete variable domain is NAGVMQNPRHLVRRRGQEARLRCSPMKGHSHVYWYRQLPEEGLKFMVYLQKENIIDESGMPKERFSAEFPKEGPSILRIQQVVRGDSAAYFCASSPLRVYAGELFFGEGSRLTVL.